The 3 T cell receptor beta chains in this list originate from one sample, sequenced in a study of beta chain features in type 1 diabetes. The authors reverse transcribed all of the isolated RNA, so sequencing captured expressed TCRB transcripts. The data were produced by immunoSEQ multiplex PCR, yet TCRdb's version contains in-frame clones alone and is incomplete. The top ten hold approximately 1.3% of the sample, which has about 200,000 clones, under 13% seen once. Sequenced sample: central memory CD4+ T cells from blood. Receptors were obtained from a man younger than 35 in good health.

Many counts were recorded for this clone. This chain joins TRBV18 and TRBJ2-2; D uncertain. CDR3 length equals 13 residues. Germline V gene lookup returns CDR1 KGHSH and CDR2 LQKENI. Trimming stripped 2 bases from V and 1 base from J, with 2 bases between. The DNA for the CDR3 is TGTGCCAGCTCACCAAGGAACACCGGGGAGCTGTTTTTT. It encodes CASSPRNTGELFF.

This clone was recorded a few times. The chain couples TRBV7-2 to TRBJ2-3, with TRBD2 identical over 10 bases. The germline V gene encodes CDR1 SGHTA and CDR2 FQGNSA. The CDR3 consists of 16 residues. The junction had 8 bases not matched to a gene; V was cut back by 3 bases and J by 5 bases. Here the CDR3 DNA reads TGTGCCAGCAGCTTCGCTGCTAGCGGGGGCCAAGATACGCAGTATTTT. This encodes CASSFAASGGQDTQYF.

This clone was seen only a few times. J is TRBJ2-1 and V is TRBV30; 8 bases line up with TRBD1. Germline trimming cut 2 bases from V and 1 base from J; bases unmatched to any gene: 1. The CDR3 is 14 amino acids. Germline values: CDR1 GTSNPN, CDR2 SVGIG (reference sequence). The CDR3 sequence is CAWSRDRSYNEQFF. The CDR3 coding sequence is TGTGCCTGGAGTAGGGACAGGTCCTACAATGAGCAGTTCTTC.